These 26 T cell receptor beta chains share one sample of origin, sequenced in a study of regulatory T cells in long-lasting Graves disease (dated by TCRdb to about 2021). Receptor libraries were prepared by multiplex PCR. TCRdb lists the instrument as Illumina HiSeq 4000. CDR3 regions were amplified by Arm-PCR with iRepertoire HTBI primers to construct TCR beta libraries. TCRdb handled the public reads itself, with Q25 trimming in fastp and clone calling in MiXCR, and kept productive beta chains. Rows merge per CDR3 protein into single entries with the most common DNA and genes. Present in this sample are roughly 400,000 distinct CDR3 sequences, around 23% of which were seen just once. The ten largest make up about 13% of the sample. The meaning of the sample's time point label: persistent/refractory GD, antithyroid drugs over 5 years with positive TRAb. For both TCR sequencing and RNA sequencing, RNA was extracted from PBMCs in TRIzol.

The sample in question was peripheral blood mononuclear cells (PBMCs), obtained when the disease was refractory, from a patient treated with antithyroid drugs. These TCRs come from a female donor with Graves disease.

This clonotype was detected ten times or more. The chain joins TRBV6-5 to TRBJ1-4, with D unclear. Looked up from germline, CDR1 is MNHEY and CDR2 is SVGAGI. The CDR3 totals 17 residues. V was shortened by 2 bases and J by 0 bases, with 13 bases between the two germline ends. In DNA, the CDR3 is TGTGCCAGCAGTTACGCACTGCGATCCACAACTAATGAAAAACTGTTTTTT. Translation gives CASSYALRSTTNEKLFF.

This clonotype was counted ten times or more. The V call is TRBV29-1, the J call TRBJ2-6; 7 nucleotides match TRBD2. Trimming removed 2 bases from V and 4 bases from J; junction bases left unmatched: 2. The CDR3 loop spans 14 amino acids. In germline, CDR1 is SQVTM, CDR2 ANQGSEA. The CDR3, as DNA: TGCAGCGTTGAATCCGGGGGGGGGGCCAACGTCCTGACTTTC. This encodes CSVESGGGANVLTF.

This sequence joins TRBV18 and TRBJ2-1, with 9 bases fitting TRBD2. The germline V gene has CDR1 KGHSH and CDR2 LQKENI. The V gene end was trimmed by 3 bases and the J gene end by 8 bases; junction bases not matched to a gene: 8. The CDR3 contains 15 residues. CDR3: CASSPPSSGNDEQFF. The CDR3 bases are TGTGCCAGCTCACCTCCTTCTAGCGGGAACGATGAGCAGTTCTTC.

The sample holds a few counts of this clonotype. The chain couples TRBV27 to TRBJ1-1, with TRBD1 identical over 7 bases. The CDR3 runs to 14 residues. V trimming: 3 bases; J trimming: 4 bases; junction bases outside the gene matches: 5. Germline V CDR1 and CDR2: MNHEY, SMNVEV (reference sequence). The CDR3 loop is CASSFIDRATEAFF. The CDR3, as DNA: TGTGCCAGCAGTTTCATTGACAGGGCCACTGAAGCTTTCTTT.

The rearrangement uses TRBV15 and TRBJ2-7; D may correspond to TRBD1 or TRBD2 (5 bases each). Germline CDR1 is LNHNV and CDR2 is YYDKDF (reference sequence). Trimming shortened V by 3 bases and J by 7 bases, and 19 bases separated the two germline ends. CDR3 length: 15 amino acids. This chain's CDR3 is CATSRGDGPLQEQYF. CDR3 bases: TGTGCCACCAGCAGGGGGGATGGACCGCTCCAGGAGCAGTACTTC.

Many counts were recorded for this clonotype. The chain couples TRBV15 to TRBJ2-7, with D possibly TRBD1 on 6 matching bases. The CDR3 consists of 15 residues. With 0 bases removed from V and 2 bases from J, the gap between germline ends came to 11 bases. Germline assignment: CDR1 LNHNV and CDR2 YYDKDF (reference sequence). The CDR3 loop reads CATSRDPPGAYEQYF. In nucleotides, the CDR3 is TGTGCCACCAGCAGAGATCCGCCAGGGGCCTACGAGCAGTACTTC.

This clonotype was recorded many times. This chain links TRBV30 with TRBJ1-5; D remains ambiguous. V was shortened by 2 bases and J by 3 bases, with 8 bases between the two germline ends. The CDR3 has 13 amino acids. CDR1 is GTSNPN and CDR2 is SVGIG in the germline V gene (reference sequence). CDR3 in DNA: TGTGCCTGGAGTTACGGAAACAATCAGCCCCAGCATTTT. This encodes CAWSYGNNQPQHF.

On this clonotype: A read error is possible here, since a much larger clone lies one base away. V gene TRBV19 combines with J gene TRBJ2-7, with a weak D call TRBD2 (5 bases). The CDR3 runs 12 residues. Germline CDR1 reads LNHDA; CDR2 reads SQIVND (reference sequence). CDR3 sequence reads: CASSGVMDERYF. DNA of the CDR3: TGTGCCAGTAGCGGGGTCATGGACGAGCGGTACTTC.

This clonotype was counted many times. The junction shows a germline mismatch at one end, possibly a read error. The chain carries TRBV10-2 and TRBJ2-7, with 7 bases fitting TRBD1. Germline V gives CDR1 WSHSY, CDR2 SAAADI. This CDR3 spans 13 amino acids. This CDR3 reads CASSEGTDYEQYF. CDR3 nucleotide sequence: TGTGCCAGCAGTGAAGGGACAGACTACGAGCAGTACTTC.

The CDR3 reads CASSVWGSGTGELFF. The DNA of the CDR3 is TGTGCCAGCAGCGTCTGGGGGAGTGGCACCGGGGAGCTGTTTTTT. This chain links TRBV9 with TRBJ2-2, with D perhaps being TRBD1 or TRBD2 (5 bases each). Germline loops: CDR1 SGDLS, CDR2 YYNGEE. This CDR3 comprises 15 residues. Trimming removed 2 bases at V and 4 bases at J, with 12 bases between.

In its sample, this clonotype was seen many times. V gene TRBV28 combines with J gene TRBJ1-1; D unresolved. Germline values: CDR1 MDHEN, CDR2 SYDVKM. This CDR3 is built from 12 residues. With 3 bases removed from V and 11 bases from J, the gap between germline ends came to 13 bases. CDR3 amino acids: CASSFLAEEAFF. The CDR3 nucleotides read TGTGCCAGCAGTTTCCTCGCCGAGGAGGCTTTCTTT.

This clonotype was found many times. This chain connects TRBV5-1 to TRBJ2-2; D remains ambiguous. The V gene's germline CDR1 is SGHRS and CDR2 YFSETQ. This CDR3 spans 15 amino acids. The V and J ends lost 2 bases and 1 base respectively, with 9 bases between them. The CDR3 reads CASSFSSQNTGELFF. In DNA form, the CDR3 reads TGCGCCAGCAGCTTCAGCAGCCAGAACACCGGGGAGCTGTTTTTT. The variable domain in full, with the rest retrieved from reference TRBV5-1 and TRBJ2-2, is KAGVTQTPRYLIKTRGQQVTLSCSPISGHRSVSWYQQTPGQGLQFLFEYFSETQRNKGNFPGRFSGRQFSNSRSEMNVSTLELGDSALYLCASSFSSQNTGELFFGEGSRLTVL.

At least ten counts were recorded for this clonotype. One end of the junction varies from germline; a read error may be responsible. The CDR3 region has the DNA TGTGCTAGCAGCTTAGGACAGGGCGGCTGGGAGACCCAGTACTTC. Its translation is CASSLGQGGWETQYF. The rearrangement uses TRBV7-7 and TRBJ2-5, with TRBD1 identical over 8 bases. The germline V gene encodes CDR1 SSHAT and CDR2 FNYEAQ (reference sequence). This CDR3 region has 15 residues.

In its sample, this clonotype was seen many times. The genes are TRBV28 and TRBJ2-5, with D possibly TRBD1 on 5 matching bases. The CDR3 is made up of 12 amino acids. In germline, CDR1 is MDHEN, CDR2 SYDVKM. The V gene lost 5 bases and the J gene lost 4 bases, with 8 bases spanning the gap. In DNA, the CDR3 is TGTGCCAGCAGTAGGGGTTCAGAGACCCAGTACTTC. It encodes CASSRGSETQYF.

J is TRBJ2-1 and V is TRBV12-3 or TRBV12-4; D possibly uses TRBD1 or TRBD2 (5 bases each). The V end lost 4 bases, the J end lost 6 bases, and 16 bases lay between the germline ends. The CDR3 sequence is 15 residues long. CDR3 amino acids: CASSSRDPTPNEQFF. The DNA for the CDR3 is TGTGCCAGCAGTTCCCGGGACCCGACTCCCAATGAGCAGTTCTTC.

This clonotype was seen a few times. This chain connects TRBV7-3 to TRBJ1-5, with 8 bases fitting TRBD1. V lost 5 bases, J lost 3 bases, and 12 bases stayed unmatched. The CDR3 consists of 17 residues. CDR1 and CDR2 (germline): SGHTA, FQGTGA. CDR3 loop: CASSKNGQGFANQPQHF. In DNA form, the CDR3 reads TGTGCCAGCAGCAAGAACGGACAGGGCTTCGCCAATCAGCCCCAGCATTTT.

On this clonotype: Given a much more abundant clone one base away, this may be a read error. The chain uses TRBV28 and TRBJ2-5; a weak D match, TRBD1 (6 bases). Germline lookup yields CDR1 MDHEN and CDR2 SYDVKM. The ends were cut back, 11 bases at V and 5 bases at J, with 15 bases in the middle. The CDR3 consists of 12 residues. CDR3 nucleotide sequence: TGTGCCGGCACCAATGACAGGGAGACCCAGTACTTC. Residues: CAGTNDRETQYF.

The J gene is TRBJ2-3, the V gene TRBV27; TRBD2 aligns across 7 bases. This CDR3 contains 15 residues. Germline CDR1 MNHEY, CDR2 SMNVEV (reference sequence). The V gene end was trimmed by 7 bases and the J gene end by 0 bases; junction bases not matched to a gene: 7. This chain's CDR3 is CASTLLGGSTDTQYF. For the CDR3, the DNA is TGTGCCAGCACCCTATTGGGGGGGAGCACAGATACGCAGTATTTT.

This clonotype was recorded only once. This may come from a read error, since a much larger clone is one base off. The rearrangement joins TRBV6-2 or TRBV6-3 to TRBJ1-5; TRBD1 matches at 11 bases. CDR1 and CDR2 (germline): MNHEY, SVGEGT. After removal of 2 bases from V and 2 bases from J, the junction contained 8 bases not matched to a gene. The CDR3 extends over 18 amino acids. The CDR3 bases are TGTGCCAGCAGTTACACCGGACAGGGGGCATATTGCAATCAGCCCCAGCATTTT. It is translated as CASSYTGQGAYCNQPQHF.

This clonotype was picked up many times. This chain uses TRBV28 with TRBJ1-1; 7 nucleotides align to TRBD1. Trimming removed 8 bases from V and 5 bases from J; junction bases left unmatched: 14. The germline V gene encodes CDR1 MDHEN and CDR2 SYDVKM. CDR3 length equals 15 residues. The DNA of the CDR3 is TGTGCCAGCCTGGAGGAGGGGACAGCCCGGACTGAAGCTTTCTTT. Amino acids: CASLEEGTARTEAFF.

This clonotype was found many times. The chain is built from TRBV6-1 and TRBJ2-5, with 7 bases that match TRBD2. Germline trimming cut 7 bases from V and 4 bases from J; bases unmatched to any gene: 15. The CDR3 has 16 residues. In germline, CDR1 is MNHNS, CDR2 SASEGT. DNA of the CDR3: TGTGCCAGCAAGCCCGGGTCGGGGAGGGCCGGAGAGACCCAGTACTTC. Encoded protein: CASKPGSGRAGETQYF.

The chain links TRBV9 to TRBJ2-7, with TRBD2 matching over 7 bases. Looked up from germline, CDR1 is SGDLS and CDR2 is YYNGEE. J lost 4 bases, V lost 1 base, and 5 bases had no gene match. The CDR3 sequence is 14 residues long. The CDR3 here is CASSVSGTGYEQYF. The CDR3 nucleotides read TGTGCCAGCAGCGTAAGCGGGACGGGGTACGAGCAGTACTTC.

As concerns this clonotype: This may be a read error: a much more frequent sequence differs by one nucleotide. The gene calls are TRBV2 and TRBJ2-5; TRBD2 agrees at 9 bases. The V gene end was trimmed by 4 bases and the J gene end by 7 bases; junction bases not matched to a gene: 22. The CDR3 loop spans 19 amino acids. Germline-derived CDR1 and CDR2 are SNHLY and FYNNEI. The CDR3 region is CASSVRRGDGSGSLVTQYF. In DNA, the CDR3 is TGTGCCAGCAGTGTTCGTCGGGGTGATGGTAGCGGGAGCCTGGTGACCCAGTACTTC.

In its sample, this clonotype was seen many times. This chain links TRBV27 with TRBJ1-1, with unresolved D. Trimming pared 8 bases from V and 2 bases from J, leaving 9 bases between. CDR1 and CDR2 (germline): MNHEY, SMNVEV (reference sequence). CDR3 length: 12 residues. CDR3 loop: CASSMGNTEAFF. In DNA, the CDR3 is TGTGCCAGCTCAATGGGAAACACTGAAGCTTTCTTT.

This clonotype was counted many times. This sequence joins TRBV28 and TRBJ1-3, with TRBD1 as a possible D gene (6 bases). Per the germline V gene, CDR1 is MDHEN and CDR2 is SYDVKM. This CDR3 is built from 16 residues. The V gene lost 5 bases and the J gene lost 1 base, with 15 bases spanning the gap. CDR3 in DNA: TGTGCCAGCAGTCCCAGGGGTTTGAGTTCTGGAAACACCATATATTTT. As protein: CASSPRGLSSGNTIYF.

The table lists this clonotype with many counts. V and J are TRBV28 and TRBJ2-7, with 10 bases lining up with TRBD2. This CDR3 region has 16 residues. Germline V gives CDR1 MDHEN, CDR2 SYDVKM. The V and J ends lost 3 bases and 5 bases, in that order; junction bases with no gene match: 10. CDR3 nucleotide sequence: TGTGCCAGCAGTTTTGGAGCGGGAGGGCCGAGGGACGAGCAGTACTTC. Translating gives CASSFGAGGPRDEQYF.